This T cell receptor (beta chain) derives from a study of blood T cells in healthy people across ages. Study-level results: The long-lived group displayed more naive CD4+ cells, plus higher diversity, than the aged donors did.

It was with a sample-barcoded 5' primer and a J-beta primer mix that a second PCR of roughly 7 to 12 cycles was run. TCRdb reprocessed the 5' RACE reads via MiXCR and lists one record per CDR3 protein. The table has some 760,000 distinct CDR3 sequences, around 25% seen once. In germline, CDR1 is SQVTM, CDR2 ANQGSEA. This CDR3 spans 17 amino acids. This clonotype has just a few counts. What it binds is not known. The sample was also linked to a second study, of T cells of mothers and their children. That paper adds: Reads recorded for TCR beta CDR3 numbered over 8.5 million per mother and around 3 million per child.

This sequence joins TRBV29-1 and TRBJ2-5, with 16 bases aligning to TRBD2. The J call is uncertain, as TRBJ2-1 better fits the DNA end. Sequencing used blood. This receptor was taken from a boy aged 5 to 17 in good health. CDR3 residues: CSVEWGLAGGPAEEQFF. The CDR3 coding sequence is TGCAGCGTTGAATGGGGACTAGCGGGAGGGCCGGCGGAGGAGCAGTTCTTC.